These T cell receptor beta chains were read from a single sample in a study of T-cell memory formation after mild COVID-19. TCRdb reprocessed the 5' RACE reads with MiXCR, giving one entry per CDR3 protein. The repertoire holds 150,000 or so distinct CDR3 sequences, with around 25% as singletons. Sequences were obtained from PBMCs or a T cell subset sorted from them (not recorded which). The receptor set was obtained from an adult woman who had mild COVID-19 (a few samples of this study predate the infection). Cell type and time point are not known. Both conserved end residues are part of each CDR3. A D gene is named only where the DNA matches it firmly. The listing skips clone size in some rows; elsewhere it reads once, few, many or a size class.

D gene: .
V gene: TRBV4-1
clone size: .
J gene: TRBJ1-1
CDR3 protein: CASSQPSREVPREAFF
CDR3 DNA: TGCGCCAGCAGCCAACCAAGCCGGGAGGTGCCCCGTGAAGCTTTCTTT

D gene: .
V gene: TRBV9
clone size: .
J gene: TRBJ1-6
CDR3 protein: CASSVVGTADSPLHF
CDR3 DNA: TGTGCCAGCAGCGTAGTGGGCACGGCGGATTCACCCCTCCACTTT

D gene: .
V gene: TRBV6-5
clone size: once
J gene: TRBJ2-2
CDR3 protein: CASSWGYTGELFF
CDR3 DNA: TGTGCCAGCAGTTGGGGGTACACCGGGGAGCTGTTTTTT

D gene: .
V gene: TRBV7-9
clone size: .
J gene: TRBJ2-1
CDR3 protein: CGSSLLRHEQFF
CDR3 DNA: TGTGGCAGCAGCTTACTACGCCATGAGCAGTTCTTC

D gene: TRBD2
V gene: TRBV2
clone size: few
J gene: TRBJ2-5
CDR3 protein: CASSKRGDQETQYF
CDR3 DNA: TGTGCCAGCAGTAAGCGGGGGGACCAAGAGACCCAGTACTTC

D gene: .
V gene: TRBV6-5
clone size: many
J gene: TRBJ2-2
CDR3 protein: CASSEGAGLPTGELFF
CDR3 DNA: TGTGCCAGCAGCGAGGGGGCGGGATTGCCCACCGGGGAGCTGTTTTTT

D gene: .
V gene: TRBV30
clone size: .
J gene: TRBJ2-3
CDR3 protein: CAWSVGADTQYF
CDR3 DNA: TGTGCCTGGAGTGTTGGGGCAGATACGCAGTATTTT

D gene: .
V gene: TRBV7-9
clone size: .
J gene: TRBJ1-1
CDR3 protein: CASSLEVGENTEAFF
CDR3 DNA: TGTGCCAGCAGCTTAGAGGTGGGGGAGAACACTGAAGCTTTCTTT

D gene: TRBD1
V gene: TRBV4-3
clone size: few
J gene: TRBJ2-6
CDR3 protein: CASSQDRGYSGANVLTF
CDR3 DNA: TGCGCCAGCAGCCAGGACAGGGGCTACTCTGGGGCCAACGTCCTGACTTTC

D gene: .
V gene: TRBV7-3
clone size: .
J gene: TRBJ2-1
CDR3 protein: CASSLPGGEQFF
CDR3 DNA: TGTGCCAGCAGCCTCCCCGGGGGTGAGCAGTTCTTC

D gene: TRBD2
V gene: TRBV7-2
clone size: few
J gene: TRBJ2-5
CDR3 protein: CASRPGLAGETQYF
CDR3 DNA: TGTGCCAGCAGACCGGGACTAGCAGGGGAGACCCAGTACTTC

D gene: .
V gene: TRBV4-1
clone size: .
J gene: TRBJ2-4
CDR3 protein: CASSQDTELLAKNIQYF
CDR3 DNA: TGCGCCAGCAGCCAGGACACAGAATTACTAGCCAAAAACATTCAGTACTTC

D gene: .
V gene: TRBV12-3/TRBV12-4
clone size: .
J gene: TRBJ2-3
CDR3 protein: CASSHTPAGTDTQYF
CDR3 DNA: TGTGCCAGCAGTCACACCCCCGCCGGAACAGATACGCAGTATTTT

D gene: TRBD1
V gene: TRBV9
clone size: .
J gene: TRBJ2-1
CDR3 protein: CASSVNPDRGDYNEQFF
CDR3 DNA: TGTGCCAGCAGCGTAAACCCCGACAGGGGCGATTACAATGAGCAGTTCTTC

D gene: .
V gene: TRBV7-6
clone size: once
J gene: TRBJ2-1
CDR3 protein: CASSLQPNNEQFF
CDR3 DNA: TGTGCCAGCAGCTTACAGCCGAACAATGAGCAGTTCTTC

D gene: TRBD2
V gene: TRBV15
clone size: few
J gene: TRBJ2-5
CDR3 protein: CATSRDRRGGLMETQYF
CDR3 DNA: TGTGCCACCAGCAGAGATCGGCGGGGGGGCCTTATGGAGACCCAGTACTTC

D gene: .
V gene: TRBV13
clone size: few
J gene: TRBJ1-5
CDR3 protein: CASRIGNQPQHF
CDR3 DNA: TGTGCCAGCAGGATAGGTAATCAGCCCCAGCATTTT

D gene: .
V gene: TRBV3-1
clone size: .
J gene: TRBJ2-1
CDR3 protein: CASSQSDSNEQFF
CDR3 DNA: TGTGCCAGCAGCCAATCGGATAGCAATGAGCAGTTCTTC

D gene: .
V gene: TRBV7-3
clone size: .
J gene: TRBJ2-2
CDR3 protein: CASSPLGSPGELFF
CDR3 DNA: TGTGCCAGCAGCCCCCTGGGGAGTCCCGGGGAGCTGTTTTTT

D gene: .
V gene: TRBV6-5
clone size: few
J gene: TRBJ2-7
CDR3 protein: CASSYRWGNAEYEQYF
CDR3 DNA: TGTGCCAGCAGTTACCGGTGGGGGAATGCAGAGTACGAGCAGTACTTC

D gene: TRBD1
V gene: TRBV5-5
clone size: few
J gene: TRBJ1-1
CDR3 protein: CASSKDRGNTEAFF
CDR3 DNA: TGTGCCAGCAGCAAGGACAGGGGGAACACTGAAGCTTTCTTT

D gene: TRBD1
V gene: TRBV7-6
clone size: few
J gene: TRBJ1-2
CDR3 protein: CASSIWTGGDPKGYTF
CDR3 DNA: TGTGCCAGCAGCATTTGGACAGGGGGCGATCCGAAAGGCTACACCTTC

D gene: .
V gene: TRBV9
clone size: .
J gene: TRBJ2-2
CDR3 protein: CAGRLGADTGELFF
CDR3 DNA: TGTGCCGGTCGCTTGGGGGCGGACACCGGGGAGCTGTTTTTT

D gene: TRBD1
V gene: TRBV30
clone size: .
J gene: TRBJ1-1
CDR3 protein: CAWGTGYGEAFF
CDR3 DNA: TGTGCCTGGGGGACAGGGTACGGTGAAGCTTTCTTT

D gene: .
V gene: TRBV15
clone size: .
J gene: TRBJ1-6
CDR3 protein: CATSRVADSNSPLHF
CDR3 DNA: TGTGCCACCAGCAGAGTGGCGGATTCGAATTCACCCCTCCACTTT

D gene: .
V gene: TRBV11-2
clone size: .
J gene: TRBJ2-5
CDR3 protein: CASSSTRARIYLQETQYF
CDR3 DNA: TGTGCCAGCAGCTCTACGCGAGCGCGGATATACCTCCAAGAGACCCAGTACTTC

D gene: .
V gene: TRBV11-3
clone size: once
J gene: TRBJ2-3
CDR3 protein: CASSLDDRGPTDTQYF
CDR3 DNA: TGTGCCAGCAGCTTAGATGATAGGGGCCCGACAGATACGCAGTATTTT

D gene: .
V gene: TRBV2
clone size: .
J gene: TRBJ2-7
CDR3 protein: CASSERDYEQYF
CDR3 DNA: TGTGCCAGCAGTGAAAGGGACTACGAGCAGTACTTC

D gene: TRBD1
V gene: TRBV7-8
clone size: .
J gene: TRBJ2-5
CDR3 protein: CASSHTGGAETQYF
CDR3 DNA: TGTGCCAGCAGCCACACAGGGGGCGCGGAGACCCAGTACTTC

D gene: TRBD2
V gene: TRBV7-9
clone size: .
J gene: TRBJ2-1
CDR3 protein: CASSLGGSASEQFF
CDR3 DNA: TGTGCCAGCAGCTTAGGCGGGAGTGCGTCTGAGCAGTTCTTC

D gene: .
V gene: TRBV7-8
clone size: few
J gene: TRBJ1-5
CDR3 protein: CASSLVSWPNSNQPQHF
CDR3 DNA: TGTGCCAGCAGCTTAGTATCTTGGCCAAATAGCAATCAGCCCCAGCATTTT

D gene: .
V gene: TRBV15
clone size: .
J gene: TRBJ2-7
CDR3 protein: CATSRGWGNYEQYF
CDR3 DNA: TGTGCCACCAGCAGAGGGTGGGGGAACTACGAGCAGTACTTC

D gene: TRBD2
V gene: TRBV11-2
clone size: few
J gene: TRBJ2-5
CDR3 protein: CASSTGTSRETQYF
CDR3 DNA: TGTGCCAGCAGCACCGGGACTAGCAGGGAGACCCAGTACTTC

D gene: TRBD2
V gene: TRBV6-6
clone size: .
J gene: TRBJ2-3
CDR3 protein: CASSLGLAGLKDTQYF
CDR3 DNA: TGTGCCAGCAGCTTGGGACTAGCGGGACTTAAGGATACGCAGTATTTT

D gene: .
V gene: TRBV12-3/TRBV12-4
clone size: .
J gene: TRBJ2-1
CDR3 protein: CASSFGGSGYNEQFF
CDR3 DNA: TGTGCCAGCAGTTTTGGGGGTTCGGGCTACAATGAGCAGTTCTTC

D gene: .
V gene: TRBV6-5
clone size: .
J gene: TRBJ1-1
CDR3 protein: CATLGTEAFF
CDR3 DNA: TGTGCCACCTTGGGGACTGAAGCTTTCTTT

D gene: TRBD2
V gene: TRBV4-3
clone size: few
J gene: TRBJ2-1
CDR3 protein: CASSQDLERELSSYNEQFF
CDR3 DNA: TGCGCCAGCAGCCAAGATCTGGAGCGGGAGTTAAGCTCCTACAATGAGCAGTTCTTC

D gene: TRBD1
V gene: TRBV9
clone size: .
J gene: TRBJ1-1
CDR3 protein: CASSDRDRGPNTEAFF
CDR3 DNA: TGTGCCAGCAGCGATCGGGACAGGGGCCCTAACACTGAAGCTTTCTTT

D gene: .
V gene: TRBV6-2/TRBV6-3
clone size: .
J gene: TRBJ2-7
CDR3 protein: CASSYLDGSSYEQYF
CDR3 DNA: TGTGCCAGCAGTTACTTGGACGGGAGCTCCTACGAGCAGTACTTC

D gene: .
V gene: TRBV28
clone size: .
J gene: TRBJ2-7
CDR3 protein: CASSPTPSSVNEQYF
CDR3 DNA: TGTGCCAGCAGCCCAACACCGAGCAGCGTCAACGAGCAGTACTTC

D gene: .
V gene: TRBV12-3/TRBV12-4
clone size: .
J gene: TRBJ1-1
CDR3 protein: CASSPRGLSTEAFF
CDR3 DNA: TGTGCCAGCAGCCCCCGGGGCCTTAGCACTGAAGCTTTCTTT

D gene: .
V gene: TRBV5-8
clone size: .
J gene: TRBJ2-3
CDR3 protein: CASSLTLAPGRFTQYF
CDR3 DNA: TGTGCCAGCAGCTTGACCCTAGCGCCGGGCCGCTTTACGCAGTATTTT

D gene: .
V gene: TRBV7-9
clone size: few
J gene: TRBJ2-7
CDR3 protein: CASSPETYEQYF
CDR3 DNA: TGTGCCAGCAGCCCTGAGACCTACGAGCAGTACTTC

D gene: .
V gene: TRBV9
clone size: few
J gene: TRBJ2-1
CDR3 protein: CASSEDLPAEQFF
CDR3 DNA: TGTGCCAGCAGCGAGGACTTGCCTGCTGAGCAGTTCTTC

D gene: TRBD2
V gene: TRBV27
clone size: few
J gene: TRBJ2-1
CDR3 protein: CASSSGLAAPSSYNEQFF
CDR3 DNA: TGTGCCAGCAGTTCGGGACTAGCGGCTCCCAGCTCCTACAATGAGCAGTTCTTC

D gene: TRBD1
V gene: TRBV4-2
clone size: once
J gene: TRBJ1-3
CDR3 protein: CASSQDTGGGDTIYF
CDR3 DNA: TGTGCCAGCAGCCAAGACACAGGGGGCGGGGACACCATATATTTT

D gene: TRBD2
V gene: TRBV5-1
clone size: .
J gene: TRBJ2-3
CDR3 protein: CASSLASGGADTQYF
CDR3 DNA: TGCGCCAGCAGCTTGGCAAGCGGGGGCGCAGATACGCAGTATTTT

D gene: TRBD2
V gene: TRBV7-8
clone size: .
J gene: TRBJ2-3
CDR3 protein: CASSSDLILAGGLMDTQYF
CDR3 DNA: TGTGCCAGCAGCTCCGACCTGATCCTAGCGGGGGGCCTGATGGATACGCAGTATTTT

D gene: .
V gene: TRBV21-1
clone size: .
J gene: TRBJ2-5
CDR3 protein: CASSGTSYQETQYF
CDR3 DNA: TGTGCCAGCTCGGGCACGTCGTACCAAGAGACCCAGTACTTC

D gene: .
V gene: TRBV7-8
clone size: few
J gene: TRBJ2-1
CDR3 protein: CASSLFPTSEQFF
CDR3 DNA: TGTGCCAGCAGCTTATTCCCCACAAGTGAGCAGTTCTTC

D gene: .
V gene: TRBV7-9
clone size: few
J gene: TRBJ1-1
CDR3 protein: CASRTGLDEAFF
CDR3 DNA: TGTGCCAGCAGAACCGGACTGGATGAAGCTTTCTTT

D gene: .
V gene: TRBV15
clone size: .
J gene: TRBJ2-7
CDR3 protein: CATSRGDHEQYF
CDR3 DNA: TGTGCCACCAGCAGAGGGGACCACGAGCAGTACTTC

D gene: .
V gene: TRBV5-1
clone size: .
J gene: TRBJ2-7
CDR3 protein: CASSLESESPYEQYF
CDR3 DNA: TGCGCCAGCAGCTTGGAGTCGGAAAGTCCCTACGAGCAGTACTTC

D gene: TRBD1
V gene: TRBV24-1
clone size: .
J gene: TRBJ1-5
CDR3 protein: CATSEEDRGPFQPQHF
CDR3 DNA: TGTGCCACCTCCGAGGAAGACAGGGGGCCGTTTCAGCCCCAGCATTTT

D gene: .
V gene: TRBV7-9
clone size: few
J gene: TRBJ1-2
CDR3 protein: CASSLGQTPQGYTF
CDR3 DNA: TGTGCCAGCAGCTTGGGACAAACTCCACAGGGCTACACCTTC

D gene: .
V gene: TRBV12-3/TRBV12-4
clone size: .
J gene: TRBJ1-1
CDR3 protein: CASSLGTGWAFF
CDR3 DNA: TGTGCCAGCAGTCTAGGTACAGGGTGGGCTTTCTTT

D gene: .
V gene: TRBV19
clone size: few
J gene: TRBJ1-1
CDR3 protein: CASSIAWNTEAFF
CDR3 DNA: TGTGCCAGTAGTATAGCGTGGAACACTGAAGCTTTCTTT

D gene: .
V gene: TRBV2
clone size: .
J gene: TRBJ2-7
CDR3 protein: CASGGEGYEQYF
CDR3 DNA: TGTGCCAGCGGCGGTGAAGGGTACGAGCAGTACTTC